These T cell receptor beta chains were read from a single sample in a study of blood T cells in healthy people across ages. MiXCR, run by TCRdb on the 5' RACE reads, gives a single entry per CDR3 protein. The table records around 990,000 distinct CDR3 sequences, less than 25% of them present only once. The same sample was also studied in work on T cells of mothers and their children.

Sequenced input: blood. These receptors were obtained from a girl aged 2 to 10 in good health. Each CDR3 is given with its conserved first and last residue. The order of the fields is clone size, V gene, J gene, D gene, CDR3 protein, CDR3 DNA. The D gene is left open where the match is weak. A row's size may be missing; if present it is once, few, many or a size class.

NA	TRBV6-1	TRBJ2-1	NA	CASSEPPAPSSYNEQFF	TGTGCCAGCAGTGAACCCCCAGCCCCTAGCTCCTACAATGAGCAGTTCTTC
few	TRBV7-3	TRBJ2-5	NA	CASSLTGGHETQYF	TGTGCCAGCAGCTTAACTGGCGGGCACGAGACCCAGTACTTC
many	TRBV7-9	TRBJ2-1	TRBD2	CASSLGRLADNEQFF	TGTGCCAGCAGCTTAGGAAGACTAGCGGACAATGAGCAGTTCTTC
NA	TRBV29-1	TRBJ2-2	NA	CSVDWDLGTGELFF	TGCAGCGTTGATTGGGACCTTGGCACCGGGGAGCTGTTTTTT
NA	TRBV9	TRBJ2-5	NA	CASSVGGTPRETQYF	TGTGCCAGCAGCGTAGGAGGGACACCTCGGGAGACCCAGTACTTC
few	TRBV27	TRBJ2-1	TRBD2	CASSLGLAGMAEQFF	TGTGCCAGCAGTTTGGGACTAGCGGGAATGGCTGAGCAGTTCTTC
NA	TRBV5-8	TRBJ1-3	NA	CASSLDDSSTLDTIYF	TGTGCCAGCAGCTTGGACGACAGCTCGACGTTGGACACCATATATTTT
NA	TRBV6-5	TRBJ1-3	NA	CASSYSWDSGNTIYF	TGTGCCAGCAGTTACTCGTGGGACTCTGGAAACACCATATATTTT
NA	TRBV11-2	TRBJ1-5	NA	CASSRFTASLGEPQHF	TGTGCCAGCAGCCGATTTACAGCTTCCTTAGGGGAGCCCCAGCATTTT
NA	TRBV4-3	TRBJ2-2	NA	CASSQEHWGGELFF	TGCGCCAGCAGCCAAGAGCATTGGGGCGGGGAGCTGTTTTTT
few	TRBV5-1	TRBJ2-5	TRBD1	CASTTSGGQETQYF	TGCGCCAGCACTACCTCAGGGGGCCAAGAGACCCAGTACTTC
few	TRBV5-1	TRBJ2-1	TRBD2	CASSLFVGGRANNEQFF	TGCGCCAGCAGCTTGTTTGTTGGCGGGAGGGCAAATAATGAGCAGTTCTTC
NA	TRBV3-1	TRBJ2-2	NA	CASRYYDGELFF	TGTGCCAGCCGCTACTATGACGGGGAGCTGTTTTTT
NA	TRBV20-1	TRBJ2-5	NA	CSAQLGETQYF	TGCAGTGCCCAACTGGGAGAGACCCAGTACTTC
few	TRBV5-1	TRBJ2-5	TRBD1	CASWDRALQETQYF	TGCGCCAGCTGGGACAGGGCCCTCCAAGAGACCCAGTACTTC
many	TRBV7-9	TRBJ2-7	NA	CASSSTSYEQYF	TGTGCCAGCAGCTCCACCTCCTACGAGCAGTACTTC
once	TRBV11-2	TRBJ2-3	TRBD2	CASSLGGREDPTDTQYF	TGTGCCAGCAGCTTAGGTGGGCGGGAGGACCCCACAGATACGCAGTATTTT
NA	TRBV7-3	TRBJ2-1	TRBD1	CASSLGRDRGYVEQFF	TGTGCCAGCAGCTTAGGCCGGGACAGGGGGTATGTTGAGCAGTTCTTC
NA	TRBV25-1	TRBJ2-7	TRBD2	CASSDHGLEGAYEQYF	TGTGCCAGCAGTGACCACGGACTAGAAGGAGCCTACGAGCAGTACTTC
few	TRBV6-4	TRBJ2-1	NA	CASSDSIRQDWRGYNEQFF	TGTGCCAGCAGTGACTCAATTCGACAGGATTGGAGGGGCTACAATGAGCAGTTCTTC
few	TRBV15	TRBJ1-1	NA	CATSSLTLMNTEAFF	TGTGCCACCAGCAGCTTGACCCTCATGAACACTGAAGCTTTCTTT
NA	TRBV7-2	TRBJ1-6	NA	CASSLSPPLRFGNNTPLHF	TGTGCCAGCAGCTTGAGTCCCCCTCTAAGGTTTGGGAACAATACGCCCCTCCACTTT
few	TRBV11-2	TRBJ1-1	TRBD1	CASSTPGGATRAFF	TGTGCCAGCAGCACCCCAGGGGGTGCCACCCGAGCTTTCTTT
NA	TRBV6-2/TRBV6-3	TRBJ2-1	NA	CASSYNGGSYNEQFF	TGTGCCAGCAGTTACAACGGAGGCTCCTACAATGAGCAGTTCTTC
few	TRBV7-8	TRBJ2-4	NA	CASSPGGTSMTKNIQYF	TGTGCCAGCAGCCCAGGGGGGACATCTATGACCAAAAACATTCAGTACTTC
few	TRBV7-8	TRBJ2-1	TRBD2	CASNPSGRFEQFF	TGTGCCAGCAACCCTAGCGGGAGGTTTGAGCAGTTCTTC
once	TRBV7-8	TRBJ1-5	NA	CASSFGFGNQPQHF	TGTGCCAGCAGCTTCGGGTTTGGCAATCAGCCCCAGCATTTT
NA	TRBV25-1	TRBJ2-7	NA	CASSPKEGRWTYEQYF	TGTGCCAGCAGCCCGAAGGAAGGACGGTGGACCTACGAGCAGTACTTC
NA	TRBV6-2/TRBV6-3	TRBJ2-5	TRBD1	CASSRIDRGPQETQYF	TGTGCCAGCAGCCGGATCGACAGGGGGCCGCAAGAGACCCAGTACTTC
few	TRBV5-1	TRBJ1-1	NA	CASSYTRGTEAFF	TGCGCCAGCAGTTATACCCGAGGGACTGAAGCTTTCTTT
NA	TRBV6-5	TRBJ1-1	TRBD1	CASSFSTGGSPEAFF	TGTGCCAGCAGCTTCTCGACAGGGGGGTCTCCTGAAGCTTTCTTT
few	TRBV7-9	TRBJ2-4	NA	CASGPLAKNIQYF	TGTGCCAGCGGTCCCTTAGCCAAAAACATTCAGTACTTC
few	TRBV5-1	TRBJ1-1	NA	CASSLGGEAKNTEAFF	TGCGCCAGCAGCTTGGGGGGGGAGGCAAAGAACACTGAAGCTTTCTTT
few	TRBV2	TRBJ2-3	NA	CASSERGGRGDTQYF	TGTGCCAGCAGTGAAAGGGGCGGCCGGGGAGATACGCAGTATTTT
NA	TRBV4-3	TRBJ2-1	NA	CASSHPEEYNEQFF	TGCGCCAGCAGCCATCCAGAAGAGTACAATGAGCAGTTCTTC
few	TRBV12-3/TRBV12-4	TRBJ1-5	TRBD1	CASSPGQVNQPQHF	TGTGCCAGCAGTCCAGGACAGGTCAATCAGCCCCAGCATTTT
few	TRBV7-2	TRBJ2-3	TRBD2	CASSLEIAGGPDTQYF	TGTGCCAGCAGCTTAGAGATAGCGGGGGGGCCAGATACGCAGTATTTT
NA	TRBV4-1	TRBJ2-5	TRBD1	CASSLPGTGLQETQYF	TGCGCCAGCAGCCTTCCCGGGACAGGGCTCCAAGAGACCCAGTACTTC